Listed below are T cell receptor beta chains from one sample, sequenced in a study of blood T cell repertoires in COVID-19. The protocol was immunoSEQ multiplex PCR, while the TCRdb copy is restricted to in-frame clones and leaves out a portion. The sample consists of tens of thousands of clones, approximately 85% of them appearing once. Sequences were obtained from peripheral blood. The origin of the receptors is a man of 80 years or more with acute or convalescent COVID-19. Each CDR3 is given with its conserved first and last residue. Each record gives: V gene, D gene, clone size, J gene, CDR3 DNA, CDR3 protein. A D gene is named only where the DNA matches it firmly. A row's size may be missing; if present it is once, few, many or a size class.

V: TRBV27
D: TRBD1
size: -
J: TRBJ1-6
DNA: TGTGCCAGCAGTTTAGGGACAGCTAGCTCCTATAATTCACCCCTCCACTTT
CDR3: CASSLGTASSYNSPLHF

V: TRBV9
D: -
size: -
J: TRBJ1-2
DNA: TGTGCCAGCAGCGTAGGGGGCCTAAACTATGGCTACACCTTC
CDR3: CASSVGGLNYGYTF

V: TRBV5-8
D: TRBD2
size: -
J: TRBJ2-1
DNA: TGTGCCAGCAGCGATACTTATACTAGCGGGAATTACAATGAGCAGTTCTTC
CDR3: CASSDTYTSGNYNEQFF

V: TRBV2
D: -
size: many
J: TRBJ1-2
DNA: TGTGCCAGCACCACAGGGCTAAATTATGGCTACACCTTC
CDR3: CASTTGLNYGYTF

V: TRBV7-3
D: -
size: -
J: TRBJ2-5
DNA: TGTGCCAGCAGCTTAACGAGTGGAGGGAGGATGCAAGAGACCCAGTACTTC
CDR3: CASSLTSGGRMQETQYF

V: TRBV19
D: -
size: -
J: TRBJ2-2
DNA: TGTGCCAGTAGTATAGCGGGGTTGGGGGCGGGCACCGGGGAGCTGTTTTTT
CDR3: CASSIAGLGAGTGELFF

V: TRBV9
D: -
size: -
J: TRBJ1-3
DNA: TGTGCCAGCAGCGTCCGGGACAACTCTGGAAACACCATATATTTT
CDR3: CASSVRDNSGNTIYF

V: TRBV13
D: -
size: -
J: TRBJ2-3
DNA: TGTGCCAGCAGCCAGAAAGCAACGGGAGTGTTCACAGATACGCAGTATTTT
CDR3: CASSQKATGVFTDTQYF

V: TRBV5-1
D: TRBD2
size: -
J: TRBJ2-3
DNA: TGCGCCAGCAGCTATCGACTAGCGGGAGCCACAGATACGCAGTATTTT
CDR3: CASSYRLAGATDTQYF

V: TRBV6-2/TRBV6-3
D: -
size: -
J: TRBJ1-1
DNA: TGTGCCAGCAGTTACTCGATAGGGGCGAGCATGAACACTGAAGCTTTCTTT
CDR3: CASSYSIGASMNTEAFF

V: TRBV7-9
D: -
size: -
J: TRBJ1-2
DNA: TGTGCCAGCAGCGAGGACTCAGGAGGGTATGGCTACACCTTC
CDR3: CASSEDSGGYGYTF

V: TRBV10-3
D: -
size: -
J: TRBJ1-2
DNA: TGTGCCATCAGTGATTTGGGGGCCGGAGGCTACACCTTC
CDR3: CAISDLGAGGYTF

V: TRBV28
D: TRBD1
size: -
J: TRBJ2-5
DNA: TGTGCCAGCAGCACCCTCGGACAGGTCCAAGAGACCCAGTACTTC
CDR3: CASSTLGQVQETQYF

V: TRBV5-5
D: TRBD1
size: -
J: TRBJ1-2
DNA: TGTGCCAGCACCTTAAAGGGGCAGGGGGCTTACTATGGCTACACCTTC
CDR3: CASTLKGQGAYYGYTF

V: TRBV5-1
D: TRBD2
size: -
J: TRBJ2-1
DNA: TGCGCCAGCAGCCTTACTAGCGGGACCTACAATGAGCAGTTCTTC
CDR3: CASSLTSGTYNEQFF

V: TRBV4-3
D: -
size: few
J: TRBJ1-6
DNA: TGCGCCAGCAGCCCTGGGACATTTAATAATTCACCCCTCCACTTT
CDR3: CASSPGTFNNSPLHF

V: TRBV28
D: TRBD1
size: -
J: TRBJ2-4
DNA: TGTGCCAGCAGTTCCGGACAGGACCTAGCCAAAAACATTCAGTACTTC
CDR3: CASSSGQDLAKNIQYF

V: TRBV30
D: TRBD1
size: -
J: TRBJ2-7
DNA: TGTGCCTGGAGTGTCCCTGAGGGGGCAGGGAAATATAACTACGAGCAGTACTTC
CDR3: CAWSVPEGAGKYNYEQYF

V: TRBV4-3
D: -
size: -
J: TRBJ1-2
DNA: TGCGCCAGCAGCCATTCAGGGCAAGGCTATGGCTACACCTTC
CDR3: CASSHSGQGYGYTF

V: TRBV30
D: -
size: once
J: TRBJ1-1
DNA: TGTGCCTGGAGTGCCTCTAAGGAAGCTTTCTTT
CDR3: CAWSASKEAFF

V: TRBV19
D: -
size: -
J: TRBJ2-7
DNA: TGTGCCAGTAGCTTTACAGGGTGGTCCTACGAGCAGTACTTC
CDR3: CASSFTGWSYEQYF

V: TRBV5-1
D: -
size: -
J: TRBJ1-2
DNA: TGCGCCAGCAGCAGGCTGGACAGCTATGGCTACACCTTC
CDR3: CASSRLDSYGYTF

V: TRBV28
D: -
size: -
J: TRBJ1-5
DNA: TGTGCCAGCAGTCCCCCGGCCAGGGGTGATCAGCCCCAGCATTTT
CDR3: CASSPPARGDQPQHF

V: TRBV18
D: TRBD1
size: -
J: TRBJ2-7
DNA: TGTGCCAGCTCACCACCCAAACCGACAGGGCTAGGCGAGCAGTACTTC
CDR3: CASSPPKPTGLGEQYF

V: TRBV7-2
D: -
size: few
J: TRBJ1-6
DNA: TGTGCCAGCAGCCCCCAGACCAGGGATCGCTCACCCCTCCACTTT
CDR3: CASSPQTRDRSPLHF

V: TRBV9
D: TRBD2
size: -
J: TRBJ2-3
DNA: TGTGCCAGCAGCGCCCTGGCGGGGGTAGGAGATACGCAGTATTTT
CDR3: CASSALAGVGDTQYF

V: TRBV7-2
D: TRBD1
size: -
J: TRBJ1-1
DNA: TGTGCCAGCAGCCCGGGACAGGCATCCACTGAAGCTTTCTTT
CDR3: CASSPGQASTEAFF

V: TRBV6-5
D: -
size: once
J: TRBJ2-1
DNA: TGTGCCAGCAGTTACCGGGGATCTCAGTTCTTC
CDR3: CASSYRGSQFF

V: TRBV11-2
D: TRBD1
size: -
J: TRBJ1-1
DNA: TGTGCCAGCAGCCCAACCAGGGGGGAGAACACTGAAGCTTTCTTT
CDR3: CASSPTRGENTEAFF

V: TRBV7-2
D: TRBD2
size: -
J: TRBJ2-3
DNA: TGTGCCAGCAGCTTAGTTGCGGGAGGCACAGATACGCAGTATTTT
CDR3: CASSLVAGGTDTQYF

V: TRBV9
D: -
size: many
J: TRBJ1-2
DNA: TGTGCCAGCAGCGTAGGTACAGCTTTTTCTAACTATGGCTACACCTTC
CDR3: CASSVGTAFSNYGYTF

V: TRBV6-1
D: -
size: -
J: TRBJ2-5
DNA: TGTGCCAGCACCCCACGCGGGTTACAAGAGACCCAGTACTTC
CDR3: CASTPRGLQETQYF

V: TRBV9
D: -
size: -
J: TRBJ1-1
DNA: TGTGCCAGCTCGGGAGGGGGGGTAGAAGCTTTCTTT
CDR3: CASSGGGVEAFF

V: TRBV18
D: -
size: -
J: TRBJ2-3
DNA: TGTGCCAGCTCACCACCGCAGGTGCTGGATACGCAGTATTTT
CDR3: CASSPPQVLDTQYF

V: TRBV10-3
D: TRBD1
size: -
J: TRBJ1-2
DNA: TGTGCCATCAGTAGAGGCGGGACAGCAAACTATGGCTACACCTTC
CDR3: CAISRGGTANYGYTF

V: TRBV5-1
D: TRBD2
size: -
J: TRBJ2-3
DNA: TGCGCCAGCAGTAAAGATCAACTAGCGGGAAACACAGATACGCAGTATTTT
CDR3: CASSKDQLAGNTDTQYF

V: TRBV21-1
D: -
size: -
J: TRBJ1-5
DNA: TGTGCCAGCAGCTGGGGACAGGATAGCAATCAGCCCCAGCATTTT
CDR3: CASSWGQDSNQPQHF

V: TRBV7-2
D: -
size: -
J: TRBJ1-6
DNA: TGTGCCAGCAGCTTAGCGGGCAGCAGAGTTAATTCACCCCTCCACTTT
CDR3: CASSLAGSRVNSPLHF

V: TRBV4-1
D: TRBD2
size: few
J: TRBJ2-5
DNA: TGCGCCAGCAGCCAGATAGCGGGAGGGCCGGTGGAGACCCAGTACTTC
CDR3: CASSQIAGGPVETQYF

V: TRBV19
D: TRBD2
size: -
J: TRBJ2-2
DNA: TGTGCCAGTAGTATTTCGGGACTAGCGGGAGATACCGGGGAGCTGTTTTTT
CDR3: CASSISGLAGDTGELFF

V: TRBV5-6
D: -
size: -
J: TRBJ1-1
DNA: TGTGCCAGCAGCTTTGCTTACAAGAATGCAGCTTTCTTT
CDR3: CASSFAYKNAAFF

V: TRBV6-1
D: -
size: -
J: TRBJ1-1
DNA: TGTGCCAGCAAGTGGGAGTTGAACACTGAAGCTTTCTTT
CDR3: CASKWELNTEAFF